These T cell receptor beta chains were read from a single sample in a study of Ad26.COV2.S vaccination and SARS-CoV-2 variants. Clones were read by immunoSEQ multiplex PCR, and TCRdb kept only the in-frame ones, dropping some. The table shows over 350,000 clones, with 70% to 90% occurring only once. Sequencing used peripheral blood, obtained in a trial of Ad26.COV2.S vaccine versus placebo. The receptor source for this set is a person between 18 and 65 years old who received the Ad26.COV2.S COVID-19 vaccine or a placebo. CDR3s include the opening cysteine and the closing phenylalanine or tryptophan. The D gene is left open where the match is weak. Rows may omit the clone size; those that give it use once, few, many or a size class.

d_call: NA
clone_size: NA
j_call: TRBJ2-1
v_call: TRBV12-3/TRBV12-4
cdr3_length: 12
cdr3_aa: CASSGEEHEQFF
cdr3_nt: TGTGCCAGCAGCGGTGAGGAGCACGAGCAGTTCTTC

d_call: TRBD2
clone_size: NA
j_call: TRBJ2-1
v_call: TRBV2
cdr3_length: 14
cdr3_aa: CATVAGESYNEQFF
cdr3_nt: TGTGCCACGGTCGCGGGGGAGTCCTACAATGAGCAGTTCTTC

d_call: TRBD1
clone_size: NA
j_call: TRBJ2-3
v_call: TRBV4-3
cdr3_length: 16
cdr3_aa: CASSQDAQGATDTQYF
cdr3_nt: TGCGCCAGCAGCCAAGACGCGCAGGGGGCAACAGATACGCAGTATTTT

d_call: TRBD2
clone_size: NA
j_call: TRBJ2-3
v_call: TRBV10-3
cdr3_length: 14
cdr3_aa: CAIKAGGLKDTQYF
cdr3_nt: TGTGCCATCAAGGCGGGGGGGTTGAAAGATACGCAGTATTTT

d_call: NA
clone_size: NA
j_call: TRBJ1-1
v_call: TRBV21-1
cdr3_length: 13
cdr3_aa: CATRSIVNTEAFF
cdr3_nt: TGTGCCACGAGGAGTATCGTGAACACTGAAGCTTTCTTT

d_call: NA
clone_size: NA
j_call: TRBJ1-2
v_call: TRBV7-9
cdr3_length: 14
cdr3_aa: CASSFPTEASGYTF
cdr3_nt: TGTGCCAGCAGCTTCCCCACCGAGGCCTCTGGCTACACCTTC

d_call: NA
clone_size: NA
j_call: TRBJ2-1
v_call: TRBV4-2
cdr3_length: 17
cdr3_aa: CASSQGRGTAEINEQFF
cdr3_nt: TGTGCCAGCAGCCAAGGTCGGGGGACAGCTGAGATCAATGAGCAGTTCTTC

d_call: NA
clone_size: NA
j_call: TRBJ1-1
v_call: TRBV21-1
cdr3_length: 13
cdr3_aa: CAERPMNNTEAFF
cdr3_nt: TGTGCCGAAAGACCGATGAATAACACTGAAGCTTTCTTT

d_call: NA
clone_size: NA
j_call: TRBJ2-1
v_call: TRBV7-8
cdr3_length: 15
cdr3_aa: CASSFSTGNNNEQFF
cdr3_nt: TGTGCCAGCAGCTTCAGCACCGGGAACAACAATGAGCAGTTCTTC

d_call: NA
clone_size: NA
j_call: TRBJ2-7
v_call: TRBV11-2
cdr3_length: 14
cdr3_aa: CASSGGYSPYEQYF
cdr3_nt: TGTGCCAGCAGCGGGGGGTATTCGCCCTACGAGCAGTACTTC

d_call: TRBD1
clone_size: NA
j_call: TRBJ2-7
v_call: TRBV11-3
cdr3_length: 14
cdr3_aa: CASSSGTGTSEQYF
cdr3_nt: TGTGCCAGCAGCTCCGGGACAGGGACGAGCGAGCAGTACTTC

d_call: TRBD2
clone_size: NA
j_call: TRBJ2-1
v_call: TRBV3-1/TRBV3-2
cdr3_length: 16
cdr3_aa: CASSLTSGRGINEQFF
cdr3_nt: TGTGCCAGCAGCCTTACTTCCGGGCGGGGGATCAATGAGCAGTTCTTC

d_call: NA
clone_size: once
j_call: TRBJ2-7
v_call: TRBV27
cdr3_length: 13
cdr3_aa: CASSIGQFYEQYF
cdr3_nt: TGTGCCAGCAGTATTGGGCAGTTCTACGAGCAGTACTTC

d_call: NA
clone_size: NA
j_call: TRBJ2-1
v_call: TRBV15
cdr3_length: 13
cdr3_aa: CATSRERQDEQFF
cdr3_nt: TGTGCCACCAGCAGAGAGCGGCAGGATGAGCAGTTCTTC

d_call: NA
clone_size: NA
j_call: TRBJ2-5
v_call: TRBV5-1
cdr3_length: 12
cdr3_aa: CASTPDQETQYF
cdr3_nt: TGCGCCAGCACCCCTGACCAAGAGACCCAGTACTTC

d_call: TRBD2
clone_size: NA
j_call: TRBJ2-7
v_call: TRBV5-8
cdr3_length: 14
cdr3_aa: CASSSVGLEDEQYF
cdr3_nt: TGTGCCAGCAGCTCCGTGGGACTAGAGGACGAGCAGTACTTC

d_call: NA
clone_size: once
j_call: TRBJ1-3
v_call: TRBV6-6
cdr3_length: 15
cdr3_aa: CASSLEGVSGNTIYF
cdr3_nt: TGTGCCAGCAGTTTAGAGGGGGTATCTGGAAACACCATATATTTT

d_call: TRBD2
clone_size: NA
j_call: TRBJ2-7
v_call: TRBV9
cdr3_length: 18
cdr3_aa: CASSPYAGTSGGTYEQYF
cdr3_nt: TGTGCCAGCAGCCCTTACGCCGGGACTAGCGGGGGGACCTACGAGCAGTACTTC

d_call: NA
clone_size: once
j_call: TRBJ1-3
v_call: TRBV5-5
cdr3_length: 14
cdr3_aa: CASSLMASGNTIYF
cdr3_nt: TGTGCCAGCAGCTTGATGGCTTCTGGAAACACCATATATTTT

d_call: TRBD1
clone_size: NA
j_call: TRBJ2-2
v_call: TRBV6-1
cdr3_length: 17
cdr3_aa: CASSEAAGQGVTGELFF
cdr3_nt: TGTGCCAGCAGTGAAGCTGCTGGACAGGGGGTTACCGGGGAGCTGTTTTTT

d_call: NA
clone_size: NA
j_call: TRBJ1-5
v_call: TRBV20-1
cdr3_length: 16
cdr3_aa: CSASGERTESNQPQHF
cdr3_nt: TGCAGTGCTAGTGGAGAAAGAACAGAGAGTAATCAGCCCCAGCATTTT

d_call: TRBD1
clone_size: NA
j_call: TRBJ2-5
v_call: TRBV4-1
cdr3_length: 17
cdr3_aa: CASSQESRTGGGETQYF
cdr3_nt: TGCGCCAGCAGCCAAGAATCTCGGACAGGGGGTGGGGAGACCCAGTACTTC

d_call: NA
clone_size: NA
j_call: TRBJ1-5
v_call: TRBV19
cdr3_length: 16
cdr3_aa: CASSPPGSYYNQPQHF
cdr3_nt: TGTGCCAGTAGCCCCCCCGGTAGTTACTACAATCAGCCCCAGCATTTT

d_call: NA
clone_size: NA
j_call: TRBJ1-2
v_call: TRBV11-3
cdr3_length: 15
cdr3_aa: CASSLERTAPYGYTF
cdr3_nt: TGTGCCAGCAGCTTAGAACGGACAGCGCCCTATGGCTACACCTTC

d_call: NA
clone_size: NA
j_call: TRBJ1-5
v_call: TRBV10-3
cdr3_length: 13
cdr3_aa: CAISVSGQQPQHF
cdr3_nt: TGTGCCATCAGTGTTTCAGGGCAGCAGCCCCAGCATTTT

d_call: NA
clone_size: NA
j_call: TRBJ2-3
v_call: TRBV15
cdr3_length: 17
cdr3_aa: CATSRGSSGHNTDTQYF
cdr3_nt: TGTGCCACCAGCAGAGGGTCCTCGGGACACAACACAGATACGCAGTATTTT

d_call: TRBD1
clone_size: NA
j_call: TRBJ2-2
v_call: TRBV29-1
cdr3_length: 14
cdr3_aa: CSVEGQGVAGELFF
cdr3_nt: TGCAGCGTTGAGGGGCAGGGGGTGGCCGGGGAGCTGTTTTTT

d_call: TRBD1
clone_size: NA
j_call: TRBJ1-6
v_call: TRBV5-6
cdr3_length: 17
cdr3_aa: CASSLFGTGIDNSPLHF
cdr3_nt: TGTGCCAGCAGCTTGTTCGGGACAGGGATAGATAATTCACCCCTCCACTTT

d_call: NA
clone_size: NA
j_call: TRBJ1-1
v_call: TRBV12-3/TRBV12-4
cdr3_length: 13
cdr3_aa: CASSLVWGTEAFF
cdr3_nt: TGTGCCAGCAGTTTAGTTTGGGGTACTGAAGCTTTCTTT

d_call: NA
clone_size: NA
j_call: TRBJ1-5
v_call: TRBV6-5
cdr3_length: 13
cdr3_aa: CASSYSGVGPQHF
cdr3_nt: TGTGCCAGCAGTTACTCGGGGGTTGGGCCCCAGCATTTT

d_call: NA
clone_size: NA
j_call: TRBJ1-1
v_call: TRBV21-1
cdr3_length: 14
cdr3_aa: CASSSGGENTEAFF
cdr3_nt: TGTGCCAGCAGCAGTGGGGGAGAAAACACTGAAGCTTTCTTT

d_call: NA
clone_size: NA
j_call: TRBJ1-1
v_call: TRBV10-3
cdr3_length: 15
cdr3_aa: CAISESGGRGTEAFF
cdr3_nt: TGTGCCATCAGTGAGTCTGGCGGCCGAGGGACTGAAGCTTTCTTT

d_call: NA
clone_size: NA
j_call: TRBJ1-5
v_call: TRBV3-1/TRBV3-2
cdr3_length: 14
cdr3_aa: CASSQPGTDQPQHF
cdr3_nt: TGTGCCAGCAGCCAACCAGGGACGGATCAGCCCCAGCATTTT

d_call: NA
clone_size: NA
j_call: TRBJ1-3
v_call: TRBV19
cdr3_length: 13
cdr3_aa: CASRGRSGNTIYF
cdr3_nt: TGTGCCAGTAGAGGGCGCTCTGGAAACACCATATATTTT

d_call: TRBD2
clone_size: NA
j_call: TRBJ2-2
v_call: TRBV27
cdr3_length: 19
cdr3_aa: CASSLSELAGGPVAGELFF
cdr3_nt: TGTGCCAGCAGTTTATCGGAACTAGCGGGGGGGCCTGTGGCCGGGGAGCTGTTTTTT

d_call: NA
clone_size: NA
j_call: TRBJ1-5
v_call: TRBV27
cdr3_length: 15
cdr3_aa: CASSLSQGSNQPQHF
cdr3_nt: TGTGCCAGCAGTTTGAGTCAGGGGTCGAATCAGCCCCAGCATTTT

d_call: TRBD2
clone_size: NA
j_call: TRBJ2-5
v_call: TRBV4-2
cdr3_length: 16
cdr3_aa: CASSQGDGGARETQYF
cdr3_nt: TGTGCCAGCAGCCAAGGGGACGGGGGGGCGCGAGAGACCCAGTACTTC